The 31 T cell receptor beta chains listed next were all sequenced from one sample in a study of blood T cell repertoires in COVID-19. Libraries were prepared by immunoSEQ multiplex PCR; TCRdb keeps only in-frame clonotypes and omits some of them. The table lists over 150,000 clones, over 75% of them singletons. Material: peripheral blood. These receptors were taken from a man aged 50-59 years with COVID-19, enrolled during active disease.

The J gene is TRBJ2-2, the V gene TRBV7-9, with D tentatively TRBD2 (6 bases). Germline V gene data show CDR1 as SEHNR and CDR2 as FQNEAQ (reference sequence). The V gene lost 4 bases and the J gene lost 0 bases, with 9 bases spanning the gap. The length of the CDR3 is 15 residues. Here the CDR3 reads CASSSGLSNTGELFF. CDR3 nucleotides: TGTGCCAGCAGCTCGGGACTTTCGAACACCGGGGAGCTGTTTTTT.

V is TRBV6-2 or TRBV6-3 and J is TRBJ2-5, with D possibly being TRBD2 (9 bases). Trimming removed 6 bases at V and 2 bases at J, with 19 bases between. Germline V gene lookup returns CDR1 MNHEY and CDR2 SVGEGT. CDR3 length: 16 residues. The CDR3 bases are TGTGCCAGCAGCAGGGGGCGGGGGGGCGTGCAAGAGACCCAGTACTTC. Protein: CASSRGRGGVQETQYF.

V gene TRBV7-9 combines with J gene TRBJ2-7, with 11 bases lining up with TRBD2. Unmatched junction bases numbered 16, after V lost 5 bases and J lost 4 bases. CDR3 length equals 18 residues. In germline, CDR1 is SEHNR, CDR2 FQNEAQ (reference sequence). The CDR3 spells CASSHLDSSGRTEYEQYF. DNA of the CDR3: TGTGCCAGCAGCCACCTGGATTCTAGCGGGAGGACTGAGTACGAGCAGTACTTC.

The DNA of the CDR3 is TGTGCCAGCAGCCCTAAGCGGTTGGGGCTAGCGGTCCGGGAGACCCAGTACTTC. It encodes CASSPKRLGLAVRETQYF. J is TRBJ2-5 and V is TRBV7-8, with 7 bases fitting TRBD2. The junction had 20 bases not matched to a gene; V was cut back by 5 bases and J by 5 bases. There are 18 residues in the CDR3. Germline V gives CDR1 SGHVS, CDR2 FQNEAQ.

This chain uses TRBV27 with TRBJ2-1; TRBD2 matches at 9 bases. The junction had 8 bases not matched to a gene; V was cut back by 5 bases and J by 3 bases. The CDR3 contains 16 residues. CDR1 and CDR2 (germline): MNHEY, SMNVEV (reference sequence). The chain's CDR3 is CASSPRGGLSYNEQFF. The CDR3 DNA follows: TGTGCCAGCAGTCCGCGGGGGGGACTCAGCTACAATGAGCAGTTCTTC.

The chain joins TRBV7-9 to TRBJ2-2, with D perhaps TRBD2 (5 bases). CDR1 SEHNR and CDR2 FQNEAQ come from the germline V gene (reference sequence). V lost 6 bases and J 4 bases, leaving 18 bases between the germline ends. This CDR3 spans 16 amino acids. The DNA of the CDR3 is TGTGCCAGCAGACGGCTAGGAGGAAAGGCCACCGGGGAGCTGTTTTTT. This encodes CASRRLGGKATGELFF.

This chain uses TRBV2 with TRBJ2-3; 10 bases match TRBD2. Germline lookup yields CDR1 SNHLY and CDR2 FYNNEI. Trimming cost V 5 bases and J 0 bases; bases outside gene matches: 2. The CDR3 contains 15 residues. The CDR3 DNA is TGTGCCAGCAGTAGGACTAGCGGTAGCACAGATACGCAGTATTTT. Amino acids: CASSRTSGSTDTQYF.

The chain has TRBV29-1 and TRBJ1-2, with a possible D match to TRBD1 (5 bases). V was pared by 6 bases and J by 4 bases, with 12 bases between. This CDR3 is 12 amino acids long. Per the germline V gene, CDR1 is SQVTM and CDR2 is ANQGSEA. DNA for the CDR3: TGCAGCGTCCCCAGGGAGGGCTATGGCTACACCTTC. Translated, it gives CSVPREGYGYTF.

This clone was seen repeatedly, ten times or more. The J gene is TRBJ2-5, the V gene TRBV27; TRBD1 agrees at 9 bases. The V gene end was trimmed by 5 bases and the J gene end by 5 bases; junction bases not matched to a gene: 9. This CDR3 is built from 15 residues. The germline V gene has CDR1 MNHEY and CDR2 SMNVEV (reference sequence). The CDR3 loop reads CASSPPGTGRETQYF. CDR3 nucleotide sequence: TGTGCCAGCAGTCCCCCCGGGACAGGGCGCGAGACCCAGTACTTC.

J is TRBJ1-2 and V is TRBV28; no definite D call. The CDR3 runs 15 residues. Germline V gene sequence: CDR1 MDHEN, CDR2 SYDVKM. The V end lost 7 bases, the J end lost 0 bases, and 15 bases lay between the germline ends. The CDR3 here is CASKPSGAANYGYTF. CDR3 sequence (DNA): TGTGCCAGCAAACCCTCCGGAGCCGCTAACTATGGCTACACCTTC.

The V gene is TRBV9, the J gene TRBJ2-5; 9 bases agree with TRBD2. The V segment lost 2 bases and the J segment 4 bases; nucleotides outside the gene matches: 12. This CDR3 is built from 17 residues. Germline V lookup: CDR1 SGDLS, CDR2 YYNGEE. CDR3 amino acids: CASSVGDSGGPGETQYF. The DNA for the CDR3 is TGTGCCAGCAGCGTCGGGGACAGCGGGGGGCCCGGAGAGACCCAGTACTTC.

The chain combines TRBV6-5 with TRBJ2-5; 7 bases fit TRBD2. The CDR3 is 15 amino acids. The germline V gene encodes CDR1 MNHEY and CDR2 SVGAGI. V lost 5 bases, J lost 1 base, and 7 bases stayed unmatched. The chain's CDR3 is CASSRIGTIQETQYF. The CDR3 DNA reads as TGTGCCAGCAGTAGAATCGGGACTATCCAAGAGACCCAGTACTTC.

The chain recombines TRBV19 with TRBJ2-2, with D possibly matching TRBD1 (6 bases). The CDR3 length is 16 residues. The ends were cut back, 2 bases at V and 2 bases at J, with 12 bases in the middle. CDR1 LNHDA and CDR2 SQIVND come from the germline V gene (reference sequence). The CDR3 region has the DNA TGTGCCAGTAGTATACGCCAGGGGTCAAACACCGGGGAGCTGTTTTTT. It yields the protein CASSIRQGSNTGELFF.

The chain employs TRBV7-2 and TRBJ1-1; no clear D gene. V lost 5 bases and J lost 1, with 11 bases in between. CDR1 SGHTA and CDR2 FQGNSA come from the germline V gene. The CDR3 sequence is 14 residues long. As DNA, the CDR3 is TGTGCCAGCAGCGACCGGCGAGGGAACACTGAAGCTTTCTTT. Translating it yields CASSDRRGNTEAFF.

The sample holds a few counts of this clone. The V call is TRBV28, the J call TRBJ1-6, with 9 bases aligning to TRBD1. V was pared by 4 bases and J by 8 bases, with 0 bases of the junction left unmatched. The CDR3 extends over 13 amino acids. Germline V gene lookup returns CDR1 MDHEN and CDR2 SYDVKM. CDR3 bases: TGTGCCAGCAGTTGGGACAGGGATTCACCCCTCCACTTT. Its protein is CASSWDRDSPLHF.

The chain carries TRBV10-2 and TRBJ2-7; D uncertain. V lost 8 bases and J 2 bases, leaving 13 bases between the germline ends. Per the germline V gene, CDR1 is WSHSY and CDR2 is SAAADI. CDR3 size: 13 residues. This CDR3 is CASGQRRPYEQYF. CDR3 in DNA: TGCGCCAGCGGGCAAAGGCGACCCTACGAGCAGTACTTC.

This clone was recorded only once. The J gene is TRBJ2-7, the V gene TRBV19, with a tentative D call TRBD1 (6 bases). The V end was cut by 4 bases, the J end by 0 bases, with 19 bases between. Germline V lookup: CDR1 LNHDA, CDR2 SQIVND (reference sequence). The CDR3 has 17 residues. CDR3 bases: TGTGCCAGTAGTAACCACTTGGGGGCGGCAAGCTCCTACGAGCAGTACTTC. Protein sequence: CASSNHLGAASSYEQYF.

The CDR3 spells CAWKQGGETQYF. The CDR3 bases are TGTGCCTGGAAACAGGGTGGAGAGACCCAGTACTTC. The V gene is TRBV30, the J gene TRBJ2-5; possible D gene TRBD1, 6 bases. The CDR3 consists of 12 residues. Germline V lookup: CDR1 GTSNPN, CDR2 SVGIG (reference sequence). Trimming left V 4 bases short and J 4 bases short, with 10 bases between.

The CDR3 bases are TGTGCCAGCAGTGTGTACGTACCCGGGGAGCAGTTCTTC. Translating it yields CASSVYVPGEQFF. The chain is built from TRBV2 and TRBJ2-1; D is undetermined. Trimming shortened V by 4 bases and J by 10 bases, and 14 bases separated the two germline ends. Germline-derived CDR1 and CDR2 are SNHLY and FYNNEI. CDR3 length: 13 residues.

The chain links TRBV3-1 (or the pseudogene TRBV3-2) to TRBJ2-7; a weak D match, TRBD2 (6 bases). V was shortened by 3 bases and J by 0 bases, with 15 bases between the two germline ends. Germline CDR1 LGHDT, CDR2 YNNKEL (reference sequence). The CDR3 is made up of 16 amino acids. CDR3 DNA: TGTGCCAGCAGCCAGCATGCGGGGAGCGTCTCCTACGAGCAGTACTTC. Amino acids: CASSQHAGSVSYEQYF.

The chain employs TRBV4-2 and TRBJ2-4; 10 nucleotides align to TRBD1. V trimming: 0 bases; J trimming: 2 bases; junction bases outside the gene matches: 1. The CDR3 length is 16 residues. Germline V lookup: CDR1 LGHNA, CDR2 YNFKEQ. The CDR3 DNA is TGTGCCAGCAGCCAAGAGGGACAGGGGACCAAAAACATTCAGTACTTC. This sequence encodes CASSQEGQGTKNIQYF.

The chain carries TRBV2 and TRBJ2-3; weak D call: TRBD1 (5 bases). CDR1 is SNHLY, CDR2 FYNNEI, per germline. The V end lost 1 base, the J end lost 2 bases, and 13 bases lay between the germline ends. The CDR3 has 16 amino acids. The CDR3 region has the DNA TGTGCCAGCAGTGAAGTGGCCAGGGTCTACACAGATACGCAGTATTTT. Translation: CASSEVARVYTDTQYF.

The chain uses TRBV28 and TRBJ1-1; D uncertain. This CDR3 contains 15 residues. V was cut by 4 bases and J by 3 bases, with 15 bases left in between. The germline V gene has CDR1 MDHEN and CDR2 SYDVKM. The CDR3 reads CASSYPRDWDTEAFF. In DNA, the CDR3 is TGTGCCAGCAGTTATCCCCGCGACTGGGACACTGAAGCTTTCTTT.

This chain uses TRBV11-3 with TRBJ2-3, with TRBD2 identical over 11 bases. V shed 1 base and J 5 bases; nucleotides not matched to a gene: 8. The CDR3 is made up of 17 amino acids. Germline values: CDR1 SGHNT, CDR2 YENEEA. CDR3 in amino acids: CASSLGRSGGAGDTQYF. CDR3 DNA sequence: TGTGCCAGCAGCTTAGGCCGTAGCGGGGGGGCCGGAGATACGCAGTATTTT. The whole variable domain, filled in from reference TRBV11-3 and TRBJ2-3, reads EAGVVQSPRYKIIEKKQPVAFWCNPISGHNTLYWYLQNLGQGPELLIRYENEEAVDDSQLPKDRFSAERLKGVDSTLKIQPAELGDSAVYLCASSLGRSGGAGDTQYFGPGTRLTVL.

The chain combines TRBV5-1 with TRBJ2-5, with 8 bases lining up with TRBD1. V shed 5 bases and J 1 base; nucleotides not matched to a gene: 4. This CDR3 contains 14 residues. CDR1 and CDR2 (germline): SGHRS, YFSETQ. CDR3 sequence reads: CASRPGQVQETQYF. In DNA form, the CDR3 reads TGCGCCAGCAGACCGGGACAGGTCCAAGAGACCCAGTACTTC.

The rearrangement joins TRBV30 to TRBJ2-2; 8 bases fit TRBD2. CDR3 length: 16 amino acids. Trimming at V came to 0 bases and at J to 0 bases, leaving 3 bases not matched to a gene. The germline gives CDR1 GTSNPN, CDR2 SVGIG (reference sequence). The CDR3 reads CAWSVGLAANTGELFF. CDR3 sequence (DNA): TGTGCCTGGAGTGTCGGACTAGCAGCGAACACCGGGGAGCTGTTTTTT.

CDR3 sequence reads: CASSNIVGSYEQYF. For the CDR3, the DNA is TGCGCCAGCAGCAATATTGTGGGGAGCTACGAGCAGTACTTC. The chain combines TRBV5-1 with TRBJ2-7; weak D call: TRBD2 (5 bases). The CDR3 consists of 14 residues. CDR1 is SGHRS, CDR2 YFSETQ, per germline. V was trimmed by 4 bases and J by 3 bases, leaving 14 bases between them. The complete variable domain, with remaining parts taken from reference TRBV5-1 and TRBJ2-7, reads KAGVTQTPRYLIKTRGQQVTLSCSPISGHRSVSWYQQTPGQGLQFLFEYFSETQRNKGNFPGRFSGRQFSNSRSEMNVSTLELGDSALYLCASSNIVGSYEQYFGPGTRLTVT.

The genes are TRBV5-1 and TRBJ2-5, with a possible D match to TRBD2 (6 bases). CDR3 size: 15 residues. V lost 0 bases to trimming and J lost 4 bases, with 13 bases between them. Germline CDR1 SGHRS, CDR2 YFSETQ. The CDR3 region is CASSLVGGEVETQYF. CDR3 in DNA: TGCGCCAGCAGCTTGGTTGGAGGGGAGGTAGAGACCCAGTACTTC.

The chain links TRBV10-3 to TRBJ2-7, with 12 bases matching TRBD2. V was pared by 6 bases and J by 2 bases, with 23 bases of the junction left unmatched. Looked up from germline, CDR1 is ENHRY and CDR2 is SYGVKD. The length of the CDR3 is 21 residues. The DNA for the CDR3 is TGTGCCATCAGGCCGGGACAGGGGAATCCCGGGACTAGCGGGTTCCCCTACGAGCAGTACTTC. This codes for CAIRPGQGNPGTSGFPYEQYF.

J is TRBJ1-1 and V is TRBV30; unclear D gene. V lost 1 base and J 1 base, leaving 7 bases between the germline ends. CDR1 GTSNPN and CDR2 SVGIG come from the germline V gene (reference sequence). The CDR3 has 13 amino acids. CDR3 sequence reads: CAWSDSSNTEAFF. The CDR3 DNA sequence: TGTGCCTGGAGTGACAGCTCGAACACTGAAGCTTTCTTT.

This chain links TRBV6-6 with TRBJ1-5; D ambiguous. CDR1 and CDR2 (germline): MNHNY, SVGAGI (reference sequence). The CDR3 is 15 amino acids. Trimming stripped 4 bases from V and 4 bases from J, with 14 bases between. The CDR3 spells CASSSHQAINQPQHF. DNA of the CDR3: TGTGCCAGCAGTTCCCACCAGGCCATTAATCAGCCCCAGCATTTT.